This TCR beta chain was sequenced during a study of OX40 agonist ivuxolimab in advanced cancers. About the study: Patients treated during dose escalation were battling hepatocellular carcinoma, melanoma, renal cell or head and neck cancer.

Per germline, CDR1 MNHEY and CDR2 SMNVEV (reference sequence). The CDR3 runs to 16 residues. Trimming cost V 5 bases and J 3 bases; bases outside gene matches: 4. As regards this clone: As yet, its antigen is unknown.

Using immunoSEQ multiplex PCR, the repertoire was profiled, and TCRdb retains in-frame clones only, with some absent. Of some 77,000 clones listed, approximately 90% are singletons. Study-level points and caveats: Both blood CD4+ and CD8+ T cells showed clonal growth by week 6 at 0.1 to 3.0 mg/kg.

V and J are TRBV27 and TRBJ2-1; 13 bases line up with TRBD2. This receptor was identified in an adult with an advanced solid tumor such as melanoma, head and neck, liver or kidney cancer. Sequenced here: CD4+ or CD8+ T cells sorted from blood, sampled in a trial of the OX40 agonist ivuxolimab. CDR3 sequence: CASSLRTSGGYNEQFF. The CDR3 region has the DNA TGTGCCAGCAGTCTACGGACTAGCGGGGGCTACAATGAGCAGTTCTTC.